These T cell receptor beta chains were read from a single sample in a study of blood T cells in healthy people across ages. TCRdb re-called the 5' RACE reads through MiXCR, storing one row per CDR3 protein. The table has around 990,000 distinct CDR3 sequences, 35% to 45% seen once. Material: blood. The source is a man younger than 35 in good health. CDR3s leave out the opening cysteine and the closing phenylalanine or tryptophan. Fields, in order: CDR3 protein, J gene, V gene.

cdr3_aa: SASKDRGLADTQY; j_call: TRBJ2-3; v_call: TRBV20-1
cdr3_aa: ATKELLVDTQY; j_call: TRBJ2-3; v_call: TRBV6-2/TRBV6-3
cdr3_aa: SSSEGTGQETQY; j_call: TRBJ2-5; v_call: TRBV2
cdr3_aa: ASSVRYTGELF; j_call: TRBJ2-2; v_call: TRBV9
cdr3_aa: ASRDSSMSAKNIQY; j_call: TRBJ2-4; v_call: TRBV2
cdr3_aa: SARGPGQRELF; j_call: TRBJ2-2; v_call: TRBV20-1
cdr3_aa: ASRTTGASNQPQH; j_call: TRBJ1-5; v_call: TRBV6-2/TRBV6-3
cdr3_aa: AIDRGFTEAF; j_call: TRBJ1-1; v_call: TRBV12-3/TRBV12-4
cdr3_aa: ASSQDLAGDTQY; j_call: TRBJ2-3; v_call: TRBV14
cdr3_aa: ASSFADGTYEQY; j_call: NA; v_call: TRBV5-1
cdr3_aa: ASSLWGAERY; j_call: TRBJ2-5; v_call: TRBV28
cdr3_aa: ASSVGSGSQGADTQY; j_call: TRBJ2-3; v_call: TRBV9
cdr3_aa: ASSPLDTFTDTQY; j_call: TRBJ2-3; v_call: TRBV18
cdr3_aa: ASSLGGGGDEKLF; j_call: TRBJ1-4; v_call: TRBV7-2
cdr3_aa: ASSLARWETQY; j_call: TRBJ2-5; v_call: TRBV7-6
cdr3_aa: SAPSGQGAISYGYT; j_call: TRBJ1-2; v_call: TRBV20-1
cdr3_aa: ASSYSGAGNYEQY; j_call: TRBJ2-7; v_call: TRBV6-2/TRBV6-3
cdr3_aa: ATSAGGNYGYT; j_call: TRBJ1-2; v_call: TRBV24-1
cdr3_aa: ASSQESTDGRLF; j_call: TRBJ2-2; v_call: TRBV3-1
cdr3_aa: ASSRTSGTDTQY; j_call: TRBJ2-3; v_call: TRBV12-3/TRBV12-4
cdr3_aa: SASPVGRNTIY; j_call: TRBJ1-3; v_call: TRBV20-1
cdr3_aa: SARDFRTGYEQY; j_call: TRBJ2-7; v_call: TRBV20-1
cdr3_aa: ASPKEQTIGVIVDNEQF; j_call: TRBJ2-1; v_call: TRBV27
cdr3_aa: ASSKWRGGLSREQF; j_call: TRBJ2-1; v_call: TRBV28
cdr3_aa: ASSYRGHNNEQF; j_call: TRBJ2-1; v_call: TRBV12-3/TRBV12-4
cdr3_aa: ASSLVQGPEYGYT; j_call: TRBJ1-2; v_call: TRBV7-2
cdr3_aa: ASSPVGAFVDTQY; j_call: TRBJ2-3; v_call: TRBV5-4
cdr3_aa: ASSLQGLSSYNEQF; j_call: TRBJ2-1; v_call: TRBV11-1